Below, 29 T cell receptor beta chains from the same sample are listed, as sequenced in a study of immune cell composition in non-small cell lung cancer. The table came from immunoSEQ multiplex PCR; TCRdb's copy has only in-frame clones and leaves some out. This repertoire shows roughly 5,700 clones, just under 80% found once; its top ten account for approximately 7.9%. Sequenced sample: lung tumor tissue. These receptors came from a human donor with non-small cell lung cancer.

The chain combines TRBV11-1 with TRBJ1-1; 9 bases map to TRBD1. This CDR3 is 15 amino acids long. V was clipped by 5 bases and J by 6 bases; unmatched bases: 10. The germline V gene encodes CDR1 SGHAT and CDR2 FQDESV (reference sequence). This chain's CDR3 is CASSDRQGDTPEAFF. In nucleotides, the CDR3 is TGTGCCAGCAGCGATCGACAGGGGGATACCCCTGAAGCTTTCTTT.

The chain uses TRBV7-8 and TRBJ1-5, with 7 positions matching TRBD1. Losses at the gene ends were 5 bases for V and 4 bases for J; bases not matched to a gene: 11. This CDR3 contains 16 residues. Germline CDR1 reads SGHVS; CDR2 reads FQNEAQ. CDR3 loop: CASSKERDSLNQPQHF. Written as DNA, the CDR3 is TGTGCCAGCAGCAAGGAACGGGACAGCCTAAATCAGCCCCAGCATTTT.

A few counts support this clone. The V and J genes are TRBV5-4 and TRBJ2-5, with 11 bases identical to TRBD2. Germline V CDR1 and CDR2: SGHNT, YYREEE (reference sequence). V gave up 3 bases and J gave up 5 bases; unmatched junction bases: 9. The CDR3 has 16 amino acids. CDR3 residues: CASSSYRSGGAETQYF. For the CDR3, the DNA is TGTGCCAGCAGCTCTTACCGTAGCGGGGGGGCGGAGACCCAGTACTTC.

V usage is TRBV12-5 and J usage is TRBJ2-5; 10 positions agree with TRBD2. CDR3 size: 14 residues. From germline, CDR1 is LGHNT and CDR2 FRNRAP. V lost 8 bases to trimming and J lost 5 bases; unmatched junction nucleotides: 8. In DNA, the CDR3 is TGTGCTAGTCTGAATAGCGGGGGGTCTGAGACCCAGTACTTC. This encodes CASLNSGGSETQYF.

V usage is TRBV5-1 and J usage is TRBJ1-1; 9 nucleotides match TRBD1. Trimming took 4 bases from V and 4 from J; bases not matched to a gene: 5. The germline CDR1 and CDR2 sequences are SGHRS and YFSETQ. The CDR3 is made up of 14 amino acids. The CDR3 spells CASSRQGVGTEAFF. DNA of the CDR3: TGCGCCAGCAGCAGACAGGGGGTGGGCACTGAAGCTTTCTTT.

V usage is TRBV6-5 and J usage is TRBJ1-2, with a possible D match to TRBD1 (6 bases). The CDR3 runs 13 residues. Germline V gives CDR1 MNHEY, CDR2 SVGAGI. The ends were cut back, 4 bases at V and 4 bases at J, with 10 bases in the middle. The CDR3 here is CASSSGAGYGYTF. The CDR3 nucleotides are TGTGCCAGCAGTTCAGGGGCCGGCTATGGCTACACCTTC.

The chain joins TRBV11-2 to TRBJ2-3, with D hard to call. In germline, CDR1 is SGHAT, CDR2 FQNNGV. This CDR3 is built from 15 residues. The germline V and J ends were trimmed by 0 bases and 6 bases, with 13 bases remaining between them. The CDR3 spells CASSLDATVGDTQYF. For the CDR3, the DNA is TGTGCCAGCAGCTTAGATGCGACTGTTGGGGATACGCAGTATTTT.

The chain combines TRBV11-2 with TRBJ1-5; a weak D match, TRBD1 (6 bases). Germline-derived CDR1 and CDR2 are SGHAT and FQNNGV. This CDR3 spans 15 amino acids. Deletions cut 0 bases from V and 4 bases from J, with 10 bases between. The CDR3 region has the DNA TGTGCCAGCAGCTTAGATGGGAGGGGGAATCAGCCCCAGCATTTT. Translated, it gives CASSLDGRGNQPQHF.

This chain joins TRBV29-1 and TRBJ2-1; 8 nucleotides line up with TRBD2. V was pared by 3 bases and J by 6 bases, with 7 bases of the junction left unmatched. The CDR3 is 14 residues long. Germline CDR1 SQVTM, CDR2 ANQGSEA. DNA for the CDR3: TGCAGCGTTGAGATACTAGCGGCGATCAATGAGCAGTTCTTC. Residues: CSVEILAAINEQFF.

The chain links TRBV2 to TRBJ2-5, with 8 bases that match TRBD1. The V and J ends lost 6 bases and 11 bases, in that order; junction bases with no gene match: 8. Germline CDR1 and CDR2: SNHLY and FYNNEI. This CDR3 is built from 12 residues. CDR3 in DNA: TGTGCCAGCAGCGGACAGGGAGTGGTGCAGTACTTC. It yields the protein CASSGQGVVQYF.

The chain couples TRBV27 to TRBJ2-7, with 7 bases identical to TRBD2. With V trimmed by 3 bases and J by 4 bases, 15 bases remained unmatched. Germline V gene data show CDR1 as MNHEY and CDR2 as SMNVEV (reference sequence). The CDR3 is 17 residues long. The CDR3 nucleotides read TGTGCCAGCAGTTTGTGGGGGAGGGCCAAGGTCACTTACGAGCAGTACTTC. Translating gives CASSLWGRAKVTYEQYF.

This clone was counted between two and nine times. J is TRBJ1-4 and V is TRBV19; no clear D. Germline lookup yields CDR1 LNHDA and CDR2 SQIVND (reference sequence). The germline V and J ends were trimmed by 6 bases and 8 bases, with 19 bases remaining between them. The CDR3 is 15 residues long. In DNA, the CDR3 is TGTGCCAGTAGACCTCCGGGGAGGCTGGGGGAAAAACTGTTTTTT. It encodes CASRPPGRLGEKLFF.

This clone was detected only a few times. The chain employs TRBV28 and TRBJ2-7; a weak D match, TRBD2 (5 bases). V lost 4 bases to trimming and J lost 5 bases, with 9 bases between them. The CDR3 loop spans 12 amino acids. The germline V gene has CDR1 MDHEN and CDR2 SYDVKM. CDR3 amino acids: CASSSRGNEQYF. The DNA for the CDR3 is TGTGCCAGCAGTTCACGGGGTAACGAGCAGTACTTC.

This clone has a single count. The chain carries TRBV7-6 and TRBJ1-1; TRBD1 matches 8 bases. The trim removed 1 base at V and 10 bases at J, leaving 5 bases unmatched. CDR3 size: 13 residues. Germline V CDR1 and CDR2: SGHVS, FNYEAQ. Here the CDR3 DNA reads TGTGCCAGCAGCTTAGGGGACAGGTACCCAGCTTTCTTT. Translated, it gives CASSLGDRYPAFF.

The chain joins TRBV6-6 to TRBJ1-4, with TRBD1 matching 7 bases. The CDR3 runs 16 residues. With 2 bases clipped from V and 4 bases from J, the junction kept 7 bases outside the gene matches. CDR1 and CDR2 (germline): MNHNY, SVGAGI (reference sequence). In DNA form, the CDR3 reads TGTGCCAGCAGTTACCCAAGGGGACAGCGTAATGAAAAACTGTTTTTT. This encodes CASSYPRGQRNEKLFF.

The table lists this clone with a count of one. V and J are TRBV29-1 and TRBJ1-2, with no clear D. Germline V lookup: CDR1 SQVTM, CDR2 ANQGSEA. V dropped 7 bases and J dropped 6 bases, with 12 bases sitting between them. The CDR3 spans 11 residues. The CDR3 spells CSAYDGDGYTF. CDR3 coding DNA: TGCAGCGCTTACGACGGGGATGGCTACACCTTC.

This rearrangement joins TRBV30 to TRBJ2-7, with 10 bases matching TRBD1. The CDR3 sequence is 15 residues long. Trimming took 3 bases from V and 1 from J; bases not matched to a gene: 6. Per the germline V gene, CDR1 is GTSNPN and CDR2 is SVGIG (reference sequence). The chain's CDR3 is CAWRLGQGRSYEQYF. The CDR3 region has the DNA TGTGCCTGGAGGTTGGGACAGGGGCGATCCTACGAGCAGTACTTC.

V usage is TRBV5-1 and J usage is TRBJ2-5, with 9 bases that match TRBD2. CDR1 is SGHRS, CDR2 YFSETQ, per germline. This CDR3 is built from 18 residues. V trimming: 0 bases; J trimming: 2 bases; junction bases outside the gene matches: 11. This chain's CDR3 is CASSLDYVGGGVQETQYF. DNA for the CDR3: TGCGCCAGCAGCTTGGATTATGTGGGCGGGGGGGTTCAAGAGACCCAGTACTTC.

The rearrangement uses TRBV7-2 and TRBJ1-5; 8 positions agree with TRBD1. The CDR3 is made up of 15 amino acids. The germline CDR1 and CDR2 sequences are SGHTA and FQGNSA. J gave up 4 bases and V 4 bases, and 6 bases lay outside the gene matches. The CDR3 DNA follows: TGTGCCAGCAGCTCCGGACAGGGCCTGAATCAGCCCCAGCATTTT. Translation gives CASSSGQGLNQPQHF.

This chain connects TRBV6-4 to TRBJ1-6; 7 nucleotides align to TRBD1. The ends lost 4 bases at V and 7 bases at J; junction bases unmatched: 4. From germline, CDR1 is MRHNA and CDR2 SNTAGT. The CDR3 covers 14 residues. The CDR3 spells CASSVGTVNSPLHF. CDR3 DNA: TGTGCCAGCAGTGTCGGGACAGTCAATTCACCCCTCCACTTT.

CDR3 in amino acids: CASSLGGEPQHF. Here the CDR3 DNA reads TGTGCCAGCAGCCTGGGGGGGGAGCCCCAGCATTTT. J is TRBJ1-5 and V is TRBV6-6; D is perhaps TRBD1 (5 bases). V was clipped by 6 bases and J by 8 bases, with 11 bases between them. The CDR3 length is 12 residues. Germline V CDR1 and CDR2: MNHNY, SVGAGI (reference sequence).

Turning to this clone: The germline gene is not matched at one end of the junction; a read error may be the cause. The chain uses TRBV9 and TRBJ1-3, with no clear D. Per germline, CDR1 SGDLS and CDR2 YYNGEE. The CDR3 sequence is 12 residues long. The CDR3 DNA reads TGTGCCAGCAGTGGGTCAGGAACCACCATATATTTT. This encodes CASSGSGTTIYF.

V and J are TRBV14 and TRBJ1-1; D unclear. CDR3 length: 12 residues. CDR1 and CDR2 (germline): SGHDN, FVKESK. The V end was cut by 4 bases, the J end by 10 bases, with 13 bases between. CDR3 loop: CASSPSTYRAFF. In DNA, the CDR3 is TGTGCCAGCAGCCCATCAACTTACCGAGCTTTCTTT.

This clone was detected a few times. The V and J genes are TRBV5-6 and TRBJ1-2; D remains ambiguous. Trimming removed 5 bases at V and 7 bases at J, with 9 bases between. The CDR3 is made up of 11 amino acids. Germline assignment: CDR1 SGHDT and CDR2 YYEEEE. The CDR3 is CASSFRGGYTF. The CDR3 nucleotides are TGTGCCAGCAGTTTTCGCGGTGGCTACACCTTC.

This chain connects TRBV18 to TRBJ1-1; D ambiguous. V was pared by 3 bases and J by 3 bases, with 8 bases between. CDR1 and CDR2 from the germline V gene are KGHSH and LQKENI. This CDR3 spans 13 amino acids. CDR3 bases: TGTGCCAGCTCACCCGGCCAGGACACTGAAGCTTTCTTT. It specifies CASSPGQDTEAFF.

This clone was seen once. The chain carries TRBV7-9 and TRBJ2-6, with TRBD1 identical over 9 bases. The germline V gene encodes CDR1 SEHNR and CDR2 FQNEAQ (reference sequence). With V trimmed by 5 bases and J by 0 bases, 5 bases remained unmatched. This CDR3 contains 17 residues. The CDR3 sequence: CASSLGQGLSGANVLTF. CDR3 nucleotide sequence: TGTGCCAGCAGCCTGGGACAGGGTCTCTCTGGGGCCAACGTCCTGACTTTC.

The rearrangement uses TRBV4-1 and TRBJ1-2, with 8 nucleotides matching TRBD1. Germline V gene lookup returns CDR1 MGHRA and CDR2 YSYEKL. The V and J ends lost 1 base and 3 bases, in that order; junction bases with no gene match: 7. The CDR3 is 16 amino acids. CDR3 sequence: CASSQVGTGDYYGYTF. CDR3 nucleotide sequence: TGCGCCAGCAGCCAAGTGGGGACAGGTGATTACTATGGCTACACCTTC.

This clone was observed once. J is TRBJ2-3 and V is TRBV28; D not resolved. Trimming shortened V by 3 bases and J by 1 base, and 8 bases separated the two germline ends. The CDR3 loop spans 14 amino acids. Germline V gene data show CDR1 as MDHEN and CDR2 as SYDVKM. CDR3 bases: TGTGCCAGCAGTTTCATATCAGGCACAGATACGCAGTATTTT. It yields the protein CASSFISGTDTQYF.

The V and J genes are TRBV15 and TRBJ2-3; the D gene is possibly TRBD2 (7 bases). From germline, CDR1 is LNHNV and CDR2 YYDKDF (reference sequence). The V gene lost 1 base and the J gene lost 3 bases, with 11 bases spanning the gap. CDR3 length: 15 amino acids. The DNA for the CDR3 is TGTGCCACCAGCAGAGCGGGGGGCCCTACAGATACGCAGTATTTT. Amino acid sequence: CATSRAGGPTDTQYF.